This TCR beta chain was recovered during a study of identifying expanded T cells in peripheral blood. The germline CDR1 and CDR2 sequences are SEHNR and FQNEAQ (reference sequence). V was pared by 7 bases and J by 5 bases, with 17 bases between. The CDR3 covers 14 residues. The data were produced by immunoSEQ multiplex PCR, yet TCRdb's version contains in-frame clones alone and is incomplete. Here the sample spans 50,000 to 60,000 clones, 65% to 90% being singletons. General study points: Two-week clone count variance significantly increased as total template count grew. Over about two and four weeks, about 17 and 20 clones changed, versus around 1.1 between replicates.

For this clone: Its antigen is currently unknown.

During the collection period, no donor immune events like infections were recorded. The material sequenced was blood. This receptor was obtained from a person between 18 and 75 years old in good health. The chain recombines TRBV7-9 with TRBJ1-2, with a weak D call TRBD1 (6 bases). The CDR3 reads CASTRRGVEYGYTF. For the CDR3, the DNA is TGTGCCAGCACCAGGAGGGGGGTCGAATATGGCTACACCTTC.